This T cell receptor beta chain was retrieved from a study of blood T cell repertoires in COVID-19. Study-level information: The samples span acute and convalescent COVID-19 from the United States, Italy and Spain. Sources were T cells, B-cell-depleted T cells, or PBMCs; the material itself was cDNA or gDNA.

Original processing notes: Reference gene primer amplification in the assay estimated nucleated cell counts. Libraries were prepared by immunoSEQ multiplex PCR; TCRdb keeps only in-frame clonotypes and omits some of them. Clone size and the V and J calls come from that table; the DNA yielded D and trimming. This sample has fewer than 250,000 clones, with less than 90% found just once. Germline V gene sequence: CDR1 LGHDT, CDR2 YNNKEL (reference sequence). The V segment lost 4 bases and the J segment 0 bases; nucleotides outside the gene matches: 10. The CDR3 contains 19 residues. The clonotype comes from a man in his 70s with acute or convalescent COVID-19. Sample: peripheral blood. This chain links TRBV3-1 (or the pseudogene TRBV3-2) with TRBJ1-5; 12 bases align to TRBD1. In DNA, the CDR3 is TGTGCCAGCAGCCTACAGGGACAGGGGGCGAGTTGTAGCAATCAGCCCCAGCATTTT. Translated, it gives CASSLQGQGASCSNQPQHF.